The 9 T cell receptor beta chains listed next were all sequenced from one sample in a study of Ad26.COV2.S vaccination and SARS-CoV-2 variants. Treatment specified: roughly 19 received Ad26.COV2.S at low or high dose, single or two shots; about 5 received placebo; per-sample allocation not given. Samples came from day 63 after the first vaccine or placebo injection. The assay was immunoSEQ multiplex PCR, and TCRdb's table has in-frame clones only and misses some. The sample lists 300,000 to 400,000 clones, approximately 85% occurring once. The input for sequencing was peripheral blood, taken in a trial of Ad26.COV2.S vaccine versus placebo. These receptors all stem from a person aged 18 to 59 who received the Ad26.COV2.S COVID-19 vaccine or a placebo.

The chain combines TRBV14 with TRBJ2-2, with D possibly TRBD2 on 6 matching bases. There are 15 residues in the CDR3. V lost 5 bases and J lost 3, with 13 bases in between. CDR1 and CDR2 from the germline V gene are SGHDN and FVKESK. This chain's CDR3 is CASSYLSGDTGELFF. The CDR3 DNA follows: TGTGCCAGCAGCTACCTTTCGGGGGACACCGGGGAGCTGTTTTTT.

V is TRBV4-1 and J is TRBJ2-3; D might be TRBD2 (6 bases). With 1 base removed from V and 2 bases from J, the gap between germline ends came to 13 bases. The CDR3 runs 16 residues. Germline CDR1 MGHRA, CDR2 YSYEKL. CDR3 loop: CASSQVLARNTDTQYF. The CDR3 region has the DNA TGCGCCAGCAGCCAAGTGCTAGCGCGAAACACAGATACGCAGTATTTT.

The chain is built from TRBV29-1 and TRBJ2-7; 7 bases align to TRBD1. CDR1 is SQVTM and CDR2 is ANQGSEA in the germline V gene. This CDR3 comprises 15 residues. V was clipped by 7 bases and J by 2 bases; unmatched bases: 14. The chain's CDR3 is CSALYPRDSTYEQYF. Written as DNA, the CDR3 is TGCAGCGCCTTGTACCCCCGGGACAGCACCTACGAGCAGTACTTC.

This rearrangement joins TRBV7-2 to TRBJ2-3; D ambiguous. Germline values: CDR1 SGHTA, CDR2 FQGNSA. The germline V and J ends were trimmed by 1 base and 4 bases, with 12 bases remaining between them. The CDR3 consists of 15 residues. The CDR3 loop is CASSLVARMADTQYF. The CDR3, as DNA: TGTGCCAGCAGCTTAGTTGCGCGAATGGCAGATACGCAGTATTTT.

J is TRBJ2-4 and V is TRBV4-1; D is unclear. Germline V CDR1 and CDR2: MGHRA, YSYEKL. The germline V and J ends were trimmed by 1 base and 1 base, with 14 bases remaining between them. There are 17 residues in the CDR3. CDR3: CASSQVLPPPAKNIQYF. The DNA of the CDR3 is TGCGCCAGCAGCCAAGTTTTACCCCCGCCTGCCAAAAACATTCAGTACTTC.

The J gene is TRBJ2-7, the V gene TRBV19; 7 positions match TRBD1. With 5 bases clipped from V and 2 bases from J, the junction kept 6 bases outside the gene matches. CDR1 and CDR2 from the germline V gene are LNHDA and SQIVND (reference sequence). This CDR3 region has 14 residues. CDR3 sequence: CASSYRGSAYEQYF. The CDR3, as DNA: TGTGCCAGTAGTTACAGGGGTTCGGCCTACGAGCAGTACTTC.

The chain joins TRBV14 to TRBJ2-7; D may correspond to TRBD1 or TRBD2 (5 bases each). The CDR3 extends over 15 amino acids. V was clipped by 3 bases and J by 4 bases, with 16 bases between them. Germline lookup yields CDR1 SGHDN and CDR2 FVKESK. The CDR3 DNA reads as TGTGCCAGCAGCCACCGGGAAGGGGTTGTGTACGAGCAGTACTTC. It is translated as CASSHREGVVYEQYF. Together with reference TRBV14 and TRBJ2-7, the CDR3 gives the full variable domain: EAGVTQFPSHSVIEKGQTVTLRCDPISGHDNLYWYRRVMGKEIKFLLHFVKESKQDESGMPNNRFLAERTGGTYSTLKVQPAELEDSGVYFCASSHREGVVYEQYFGPGTRLTVT.

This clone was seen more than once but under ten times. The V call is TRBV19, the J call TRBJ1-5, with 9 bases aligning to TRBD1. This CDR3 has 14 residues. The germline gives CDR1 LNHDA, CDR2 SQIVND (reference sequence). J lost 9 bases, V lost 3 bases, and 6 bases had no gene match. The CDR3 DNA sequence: TGTGCCAGTAGTATTAGACAGGGGGTACGGCCCCAGCATTTT. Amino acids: CASSIRQGVRPQHF. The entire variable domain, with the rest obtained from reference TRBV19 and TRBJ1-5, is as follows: DGGITQSPKYLFRKEGQNVTLSCEQNLNHDAMYWYRQDPGQGLRLIYYSQIVNDFQKGDIAEGYSVSREKKESFPLTVTSAQKNPTAFYLCASSIRQGVRPQHFGDGTRLSIL.

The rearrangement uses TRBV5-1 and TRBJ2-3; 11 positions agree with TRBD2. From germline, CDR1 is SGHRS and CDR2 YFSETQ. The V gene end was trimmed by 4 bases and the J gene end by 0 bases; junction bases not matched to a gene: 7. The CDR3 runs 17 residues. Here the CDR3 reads CASSLPGTSGSTDTQYF. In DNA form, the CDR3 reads TGCGCCAGCAGCCTACCCGGGACTAGCGGAAGCACAGATACGCAGTATTTT.